Each of the 18 T cell receptor beta chains below was sequenced from the same sample in a study of CD8 T cells in ankylosing spondylitis. MiXCR, applied by TCRdb to the 5' RACE reads, yields one record per CDR3 protein. The profile covers 85,000 to 100,000 distinct CDR3 sequences, with approximately 9% appearing a single time and roughly 4.6% taken by the ten largest. The sequencing input was blood, either unsorted or a sorted T cell fraction (not recorded which). All receptors derive from a male donor with ankylosing spondylitis or in good health (not recorded which).

This chain connects TRBV6-1 to TRBJ2-7, with no clear D. Germline CDR1 and CDR2: MNHNS and SASEGT. This CDR3 region has 12 residues. Trimming pared 2 bases from V and 4 bases from J, leaving 6 bases between. The CDR3 sequence is CASSEMIYEQYF. For the CDR3, the DNA is TGTGCCAGCAGTGAAATGATTTACGAGCAGTACTTC.

The V call is TRBV29-1, the J call TRBJ2-5; D call uncertain. The CDR3 totals 12 residues. Germline values: CDR1 SQVTM, CDR2 ANQGSEA. The V gene lost 7 bases and the J gene lost 4 bases, with 13 bases spanning the gap. The CDR3 here is CSGGPGTETQYF. The DNA for the CDR3 is TGCAGCGGTGGACCCGGTACAGAGACCCAGTACTTC.

This clonotype was picked up many times. The V gene is TRBV7-2, the J gene TRBJ2-3, with TRBD2 matching over 12 bases. V gave up 8 bases and J gave up 6 bases; unmatched junction bases: 0. The CDR3 length is 12 residues. Per the germline V gene, CDR1 is SGHTA and CDR2 is FQGNSA. DNA of the CDR3: TGTGCCAGCGGGACTAGCGGGGATACGCAGTATTTT. Its protein is CASGTSGDTQYF.

This clonotype was recorded at least ten times. The CDR3 DNA reads as TGTGCCAGCAGCTTAGATGTGGGGCGAGGAGTGTATTTT. Translation gives CASSLDVGRGVYF. This chain uses TRBV7-9 with TRBJ2-3; tentative D call: TRBD1 (5 bases). V lost 1 base to trimming and J lost 14 bases, with 16 bases between them. The germline gives CDR1 SEHNR, CDR2 FQNEAQ (reference sequence). The CDR3 length is 13 residues.

This clonotype was detected only a few times. V usage is TRBV20-1 and J usage is TRBJ2-5, with D possibly TRBD1 on 6 matching bases. This CDR3 contains 13 residues. The V end was cut by 3 bases, the J end by 2 bases, with 10 bases between. In germline, CDR1 is DFQATT, CDR2 SNEGSKA (reference sequence). The CDR3 is CSASRRGQETQYF. CDR3 sequence (DNA): TGCAGTGCTAGTAGAAGGGGGCAAGAGACCCAGTACTTC.

This clonotype was seen many times. V gene TRBV19 combines with J gene TRBJ1-5; TRBD1 aligns across 10 bases. Germline V lookup: CDR1 LNHDA, CDR2 SQIVND (reference sequence). This CDR3 has 14 residues. The trim removed 3 bases at V and 6 bases at J, leaving 2 bases unmatched. CDR3 sequence: CASSIDRGLQPQHF. CDR3 sequence (DNA): TGTGCCAGTAGTATCGACAGGGGGCTTCAGCCCCAGCATTTT.

The sample holds many counts of this clonotype. This chain connects TRBV28 to TRBJ1-1; TRBD1 matches 8 bases. Germline loops: CDR1 MDHEN, CDR2 SYDVKM. The CDR3 spans 17 residues. V lost 2 bases to trimming and J lost 6 bases; unmatched junction nucleotides: 14. CDR3: CASSLPRGQVSGSEAFF. The CDR3 DNA follows: TGTGCCAGCAGTTTACCCCGGGGACAGGTCTCGGGGTCTGAAGCTTTCTTT.

This clonotype was observed at least ten times. The genes are TRBV7-2 and TRBJ2-7, with D maybe TRBD2 (5 bases). The CDR3 has 15 residues. Germline V lookup: CDR1 SGHTA, CDR2 FQGNSA. Deletions cut 8 bases from V and 4 bases from J, with 21 bases between. This CDR3 is CASGGLLATRYEQYF. DNA for the CDR3: TGTGCCAGCGGCGGGCTTCTCGCGACCCGATACGAGCAGTACTTC.

This clonotype appeared many times. The chain has TRBV9 and TRBJ1-5; TRBD1 matches 9 bases. V lost 3 bases, J lost 2 bases, and 6 bases stayed unmatched. This CDR3 has 16 amino acids. Germline V gives CDR1 SGDLS, CDR2 YYNGEE. CDR3 loop: CASSAGTGTGNQPQHF. In DNA, the CDR3 is TGTGCCAGCAGCGCAGGGACAGGGACGGGCAATCAGCCCCAGCATTTT.

This clonotype has at least ten counts. The chain couples TRBV5-1 to TRBJ1-5; possible D gene TRBD1, 5 bases. Trimming cost V 5 bases and J 7 bases, with 13 bases left between them. The CDR3 loop spans 13 amino acids. Germline V gives CDR1 SGHRS, CDR2 YFSETQ. CDR3 coding DNA: TGCGCCAGCAGATCCGGAGGGGACCAGCCCCAGCATTTT. The encoded protein is CASRSGGDQPQHF.

This clonotype was seen ten or more times. The CDR3, as DNA: TGTGCCAGCAGCCCGGGTGGGGGCATTCAGTACTTC. It is translated as CASSPGGGIQYF. V and J are TRBV11-1 and TRBJ2-4; D assignment may be TRBD1 or TRBD2 (5 bases each). CDR1 is SGHAT and CDR2 is FQDESV in the germline V gene (reference sequence). V was cut by 5 bases and J by 9 bases, with 11 bases left in between. The CDR3 runs to 12 residues.

The chain carries TRBV7-2 and TRBJ1-5; possible D gene TRBD1, 5 bases. The CDR3 has 13 amino acids. Germline CDR1 and CDR2: SGHTA and FQGNSA. V was cut by 6 bases and J by 2 bases, with 8 bases left in between. The CDR3 reads CASSQGRNQPQHF. DNA for the CDR3: TGTGCCAGCAGTCAGGGACGCAATCAGCCCCAGCATTTT.

This chain links TRBV7-2 with TRBJ1-5; possibly TRBD1 for D (5 bases). The V gene's germline CDR1 is SGHTA and CDR2 FQGNSA. The CDR3 is 15 residues long. Trimming shortened V by 4 bases and J by 5 bases, and 15 bases separated the two germline ends. This CDR3 reads CASSYRPGSDQPQHF. CDR3 sequence (DNA): TGTGCCAGCAGCTACCGACCAGGGTCAGATCAGCCCCAGCATTTT.

Only a few counts were recorded for this clonotype. This chain connects TRBV7-3 to TRBJ2-1; TRBD2 aligns across 8 bases. Losses at the gene ends were 6 bases for V and 2 bases for J; bases not matched to a gene: 6. Germline V gene sequence: CDR1 SGHTA, CDR2 FQGTGA. The CDR3 contains 15 residues. CDR3 amino acids: CASRATGGAYNEQFF. DNA for the CDR3: TGTGCCAGCAGAGCCACGGGGGGGGCCTACAATGAGCAGTTCTTC.

The chain combines TRBV2 with TRBJ2-3, with 11 bases matching TRBD1. The CDR3 totals 14 residues. V was clipped by 9 bases and J by 3 bases; unmatched bases: 5. From germline, CDR1 is SNHLY and CDR2 FYNNEI. The CDR3 spells CARQDRGRTDTQYF. CDR3 in DNA: TGTGCCAGACAGGACAGGGGGCGGACAGATACGCAGTATTTT. Based on the CDR3 plus reference TRBV2 and TRBJ2-3, the full variable domain is EPEVTQTPSHQVTQMGQEVILRCVPISNHLYFYWYRQILGQKVEFLVSFYNNEISEKSEIFDDQFSVERPDGSNFTLKIRSTKLEDSAMYFCARQDRGRTDTQYFGPGTRLTVL.

This clonotype was seen at least ten times. The chain links TRBV5-1 to TRBJ2-7, with D tentatively TRBD1 or TRBD2 (5 bases each). This CDR3 spans 14 amino acids. Germline V gene sequence: CDR1 SGHRS, CDR2 YFSETQ. Trimming took 0 bases from V and 9 from J, leaving 16 bases between them. CDR3 in amino acids: CASSLAGTQAGQYF. The CDR3 region has the DNA TGCGCCAGCAGCTTGGCCGGGACCCAGGCTGGGCAGTACTTC.

This clonotype was found many times. The CDR3 loop is CSATPGGLAVSYEQYF. In DNA form, the CDR3 reads TGCAGTGCTACCCCTGGGGGGCTAGCGGTCTCCTACGAGCAGTACTTC. V usage is TRBV20-1 and J usage is TRBJ2-7; possible D gene TRBD2, 7 bases. CDR3 size: 16 residues. Germline V gene data show CDR1 as DFQATT and CDR2 as SNEGSKA (reference sequence). V was cut by 4 bases and J by 0 bases, with 19 bases left in between.

As for this clonotype: This may stem from a read error, because a much larger clone lies one nucleotide away. The chain employs TRBV27 and TRBJ2-7; no firm D call. The V gene's germline CDR1 is MNHEY and CDR2 SMNVEV (reference sequence). The length of the CDR3 is 13 residues. CDR3 sequence: CASSFDQNYERYF. Here the CDR3 DNA reads TGTGCCAGCAGTTTTGACCAGAACTACGAGCGGTACTTC.